This T cell receptor beta chain was sequenced in a study of blood T cell repertoires in COVID-19. Germline V gives CDR1 MNHNY, CDR2 SVGAGI (reference sequence). The ends lost 8 bases at V and 7 bases at J; junction bases unmatched: 15. CDR3 length: 16 amino acids. Per the original data handling: Nucleated cell counts were estimated from reference gene primer amplification. The repertoire was sequenced with immunoSEQ multiplex PCR; TCRdb's copy has only in-frame clones and lacks some. That table supplies the V and J calls and clone size; D and trimming were determined from the DNA. The table lists 100,000 to 120,000 clones, roughly 87% of them singletons.

Input material: peripheral blood. This receptor was taken from a man between 50 and 59 years old with acute or convalescent COVID-19. The genes are TRBV6-6 and TRBJ2-4; 9 bases are a match to TRBD2. DNA for the CDR3: TGTGCCAGCTGGGAGACCGGGACTAGCTTTTGGAACATTCAGTACTTC. It translates to CASWETGTSFWNIQYF.